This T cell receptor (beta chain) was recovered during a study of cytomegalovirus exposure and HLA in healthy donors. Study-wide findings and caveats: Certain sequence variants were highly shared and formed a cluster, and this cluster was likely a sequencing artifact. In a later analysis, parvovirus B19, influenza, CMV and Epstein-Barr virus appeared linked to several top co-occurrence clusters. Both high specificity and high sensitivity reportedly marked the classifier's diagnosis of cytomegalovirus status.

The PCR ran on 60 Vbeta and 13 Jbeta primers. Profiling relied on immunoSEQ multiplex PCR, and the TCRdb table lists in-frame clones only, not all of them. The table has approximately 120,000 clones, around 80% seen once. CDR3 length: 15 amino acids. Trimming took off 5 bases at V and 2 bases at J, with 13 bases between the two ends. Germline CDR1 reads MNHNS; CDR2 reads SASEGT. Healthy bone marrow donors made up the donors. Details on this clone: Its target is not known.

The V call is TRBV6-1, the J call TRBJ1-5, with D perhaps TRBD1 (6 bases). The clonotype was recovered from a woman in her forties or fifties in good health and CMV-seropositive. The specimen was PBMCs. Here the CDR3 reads CASSQGIRGNQPQHF. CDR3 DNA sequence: TGTGCCAGCAGTCAGGGGATACGAGGCAATCAGCCCCAGCATTTT.